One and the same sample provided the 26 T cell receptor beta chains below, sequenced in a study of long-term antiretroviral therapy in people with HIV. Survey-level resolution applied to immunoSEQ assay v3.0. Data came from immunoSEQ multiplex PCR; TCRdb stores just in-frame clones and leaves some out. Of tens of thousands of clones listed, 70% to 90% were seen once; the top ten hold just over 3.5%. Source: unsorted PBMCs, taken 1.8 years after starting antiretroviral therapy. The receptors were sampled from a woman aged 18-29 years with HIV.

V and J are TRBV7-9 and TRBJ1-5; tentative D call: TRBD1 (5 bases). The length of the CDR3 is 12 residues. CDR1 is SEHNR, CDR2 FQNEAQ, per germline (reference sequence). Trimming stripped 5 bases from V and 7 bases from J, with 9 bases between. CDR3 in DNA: TGTGCCAGCAGCCGCGACAGCCAGCCCCAGCATTTT. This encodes CASSRDSQPQHF.

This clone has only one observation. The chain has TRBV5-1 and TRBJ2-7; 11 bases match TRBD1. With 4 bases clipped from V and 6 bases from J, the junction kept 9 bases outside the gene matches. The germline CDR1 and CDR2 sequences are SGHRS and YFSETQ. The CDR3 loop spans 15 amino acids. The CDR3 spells CASSPSGQGALEQYF. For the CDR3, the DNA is TGCGCCAGCAGCCCTTCCGGACAGGGGGCCCTCGAGCAGTACTTC.

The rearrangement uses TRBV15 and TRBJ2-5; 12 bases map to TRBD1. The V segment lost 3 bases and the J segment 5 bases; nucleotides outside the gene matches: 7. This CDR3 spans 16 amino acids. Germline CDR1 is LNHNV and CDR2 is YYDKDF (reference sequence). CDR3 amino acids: CATSRRGTGGLETQYF. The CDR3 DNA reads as TGTGCCACCAGCAGGAGGGGGACAGGGGGCTTGGAGACCCAGTACTTC. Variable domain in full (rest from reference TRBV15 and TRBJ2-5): DAMVIQNPRYQVTQFGKPVTLSCSQTLNHNVMYWYQQKSSQAPKLLFHYYDKDFNNEADTPDNFQSRRPNTSFCFLDIRSPGLGDTAMYLCATSRRGTGGLETQYFGPGTRLLVL.

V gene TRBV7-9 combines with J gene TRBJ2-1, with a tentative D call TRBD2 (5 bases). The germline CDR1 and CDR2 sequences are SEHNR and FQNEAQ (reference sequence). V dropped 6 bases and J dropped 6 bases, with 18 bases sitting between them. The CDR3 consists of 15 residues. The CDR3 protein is CASSGNGGRVNEQFF. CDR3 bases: TGTGCCAGCAGTGGCAATGGCGGGCGAGTCAATGAGCAGTTCTTC. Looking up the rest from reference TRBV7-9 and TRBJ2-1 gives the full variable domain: DTGVSQNPRHKITKRGQNVTFRCDPISEHNRLYWYRQTLGQGPEFLTYFQNEAQLEKSRLLSDRFSAERPKGSFSTLEIQRTEQGDSAMYLCASSGNGGRVNEQFFGPGTRLTVL.

CDR3 nucleotides: TGTGCCAGCAGCCCGACCTCGGGACTAGCGCGGGAGACCCAGTACTTC. Encoded protein: CASSPTSGLARETQYF. The V call is TRBV13, the J call TRBJ2-5; TRBD2 aligns across 10 bases. Germline V gene data show CDR1 as PRHDT and CDR2 as FYEKMQ (reference sequence). The CDR3 extends over 16 amino acids. V lost 5 bases and J lost 5; bases outside the gene matches: 11.

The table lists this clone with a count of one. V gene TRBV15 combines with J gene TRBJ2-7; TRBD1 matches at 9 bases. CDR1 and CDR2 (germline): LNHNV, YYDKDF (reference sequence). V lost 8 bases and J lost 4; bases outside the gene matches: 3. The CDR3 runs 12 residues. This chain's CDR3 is CATRTGAYEQYF. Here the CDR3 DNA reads TGTGCCACCCGGACAGGGGCTTACGAGCAGTACTTC.

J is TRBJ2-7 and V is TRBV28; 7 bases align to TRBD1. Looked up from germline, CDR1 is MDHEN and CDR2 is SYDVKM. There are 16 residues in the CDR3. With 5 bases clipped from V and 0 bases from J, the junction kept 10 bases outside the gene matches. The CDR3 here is CASSATGDPYSYEQYF. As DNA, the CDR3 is TGTGCCAGCAGTGCTACAGGGGACCCTTACTCCTACGAGCAGTACTTC.

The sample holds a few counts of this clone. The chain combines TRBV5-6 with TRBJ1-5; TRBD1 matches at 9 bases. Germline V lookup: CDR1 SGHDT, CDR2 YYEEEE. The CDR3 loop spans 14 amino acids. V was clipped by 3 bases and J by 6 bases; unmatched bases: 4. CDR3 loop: CASSYRGQGQPQHF. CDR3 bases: TGTGCCAGCAGCTACAGGGGGCAAGGTCAGCCCCAGCATTTT. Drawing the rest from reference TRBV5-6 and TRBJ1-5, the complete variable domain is DAGVTQSPTHLIKTRGQQVTLRCSPKSGHDTVSWYQQALGQGPQFIFQYYEEEERQRGNFPDRFSGHQFPNYSSELNVNALLLGDSALYLCASSYRGQGQPQHFGDGTRLSIL.

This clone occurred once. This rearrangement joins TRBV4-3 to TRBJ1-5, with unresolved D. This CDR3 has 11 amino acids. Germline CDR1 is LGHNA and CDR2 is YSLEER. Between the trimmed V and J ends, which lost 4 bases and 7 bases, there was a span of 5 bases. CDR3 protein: CASSLQQPQHF. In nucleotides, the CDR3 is TGCGCCAGCAGCCTTCAGCAGCCCCAGCATTTT.

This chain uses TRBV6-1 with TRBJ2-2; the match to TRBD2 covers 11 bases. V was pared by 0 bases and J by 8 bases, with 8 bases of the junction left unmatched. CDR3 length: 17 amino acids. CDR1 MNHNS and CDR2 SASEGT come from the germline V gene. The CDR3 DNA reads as TGTGCCAGCAGTGAAGCGCGAACTAGCGGGAGAGGAGGGGAGCTGTTTTTT. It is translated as CASSEARTSGRGGELFF.

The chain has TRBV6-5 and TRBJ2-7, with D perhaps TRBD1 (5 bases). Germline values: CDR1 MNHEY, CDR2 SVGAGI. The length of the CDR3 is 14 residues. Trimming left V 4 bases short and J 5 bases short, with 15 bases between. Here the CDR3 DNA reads TGTGCCAGCAGTTGGGGCCGACAACGCCACGAGCAGTACTTC. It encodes CASSWGRQRHEQYF.

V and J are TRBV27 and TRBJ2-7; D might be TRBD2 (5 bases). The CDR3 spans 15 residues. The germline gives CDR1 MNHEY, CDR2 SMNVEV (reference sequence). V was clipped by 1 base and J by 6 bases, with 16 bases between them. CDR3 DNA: TGTGCCAGCAGTTTATGGGCGGGCGGAGGAAGCGAGCAGTACTTC. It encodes CASSLWAGGGSEQYF.

The CDR3 sequence is CASSYLGGNQPQHF. The CDR3 DNA is TGTGCCAGCAGCTACCTAGGGGGCAATCAGCCCCAGCATTTT. This chain connects TRBV7-3 to TRBJ1-5; perhaps TRBD1 as D (5 bases). Germline-derived CDR1 and CDR2 are SGHTA and FQGTGA. This CDR3 spans 14 amino acids. Deletions cut 4 bases from V and 2 bases from J, with 9 bases between.

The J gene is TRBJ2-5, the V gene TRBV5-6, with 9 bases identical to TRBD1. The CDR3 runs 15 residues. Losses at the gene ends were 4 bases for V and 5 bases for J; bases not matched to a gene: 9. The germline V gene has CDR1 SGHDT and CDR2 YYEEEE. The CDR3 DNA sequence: TGTGCCAGCAGCACAGCCGGGACAGGGTTGGAGACCCAGTACTTC. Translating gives CASSTAGTGLETQYF. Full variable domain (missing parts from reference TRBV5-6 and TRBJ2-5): DAGVTQSPTHLIKTRGQQVTLRCSPKSGHDTVSWYQQALGQGPQFIFQYYEEEERQRGNFPDRFSGHQFPNYSSELNVNALLLGDSALYLCASSTAGTGLETQYFGPGTRLLVL.

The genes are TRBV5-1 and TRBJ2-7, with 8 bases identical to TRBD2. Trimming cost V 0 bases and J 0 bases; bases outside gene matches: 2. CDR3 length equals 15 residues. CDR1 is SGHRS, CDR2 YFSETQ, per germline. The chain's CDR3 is CASSLEGLVSYEQYF. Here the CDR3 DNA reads TGCGCCAGCAGCTTGGAGGGACTAGTCTCCTACGAGCAGTACTTC.

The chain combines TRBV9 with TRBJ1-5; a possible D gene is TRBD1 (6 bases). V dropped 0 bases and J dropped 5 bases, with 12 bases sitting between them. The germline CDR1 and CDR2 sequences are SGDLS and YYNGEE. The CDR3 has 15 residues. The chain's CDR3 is CASSVAPGHDQPQHF. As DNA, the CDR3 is TGTGCCAGCAGCGTAGCCCCGGGACACGATCAGCCCCAGCATTTT. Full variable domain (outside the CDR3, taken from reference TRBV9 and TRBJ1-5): DSGVTQTPKHLITATGQRVTLRCSPRSGDLSVYWYQQSLDQGLQFLIQYYNGEERAKGNILERFSAQQFPDLHSELNLSSLELGDSALYFCASSVAPGHDQPQHFGDGTRLSIL.

The CDR3, as DNA: TGTGCCAGCAGCTATACCGGACAGACTTATGAAAAACTGTTTTTT. Amino acid sequence: CASSYTGQTYEKLFF. The chain is built from TRBV11-2 and TRBJ1-4; possible D gene TRBD1, 6 bases. Germline values: CDR1 SGHAT, CDR2 FQNNGV. CDR3 length equals 15 residues. V dropped 4 bases and J dropped 6 bases, with 15 bases sitting between them.

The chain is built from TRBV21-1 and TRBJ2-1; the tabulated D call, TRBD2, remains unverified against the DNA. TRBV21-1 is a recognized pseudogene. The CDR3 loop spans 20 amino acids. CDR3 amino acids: CASRPAGGTSGRAPFNEQFF. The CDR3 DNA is TGTGCCAGCAGACCAGCCGGCGGGACTAGCGGGAGGGCCCCATTTAATGAGCAGTTCTTC.

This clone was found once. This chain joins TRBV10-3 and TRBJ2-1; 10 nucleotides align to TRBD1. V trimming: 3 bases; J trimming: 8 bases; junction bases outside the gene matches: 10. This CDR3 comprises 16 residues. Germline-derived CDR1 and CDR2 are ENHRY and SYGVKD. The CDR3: CAISDPTGGFIYEQFF. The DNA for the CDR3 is TGTGCCATCAGTGACCCGACAGGGGGCTTTATCTATGAGCAGTTCTTC.

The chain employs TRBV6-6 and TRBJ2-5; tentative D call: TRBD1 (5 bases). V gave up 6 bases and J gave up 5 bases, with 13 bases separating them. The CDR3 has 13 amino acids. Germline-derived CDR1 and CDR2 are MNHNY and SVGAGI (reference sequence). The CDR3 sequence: CASRGQIGETQYF. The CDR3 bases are TGTGCCAGCAGGGGGCAGATCGGTGAGACCCAGTACTTC.

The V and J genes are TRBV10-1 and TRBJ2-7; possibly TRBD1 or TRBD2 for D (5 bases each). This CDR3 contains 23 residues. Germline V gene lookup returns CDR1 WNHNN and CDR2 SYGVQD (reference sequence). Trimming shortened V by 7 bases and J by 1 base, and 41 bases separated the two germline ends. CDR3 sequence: CASTPPGTEPCPQPALGSYEQYF. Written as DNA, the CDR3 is TGCGCCAGCACCCCTCCCGGGACGGAACCTTGTCCCCAACCTGCCCTTGGGTCCTACGAGCAGTACTTC.

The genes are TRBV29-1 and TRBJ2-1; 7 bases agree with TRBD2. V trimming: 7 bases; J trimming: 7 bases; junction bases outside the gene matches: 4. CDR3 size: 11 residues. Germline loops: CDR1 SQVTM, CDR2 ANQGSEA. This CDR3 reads CSGTSTNEQFF. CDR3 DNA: TGCAGCGGGACTAGTACGAATGAGCAGTTCTTC.

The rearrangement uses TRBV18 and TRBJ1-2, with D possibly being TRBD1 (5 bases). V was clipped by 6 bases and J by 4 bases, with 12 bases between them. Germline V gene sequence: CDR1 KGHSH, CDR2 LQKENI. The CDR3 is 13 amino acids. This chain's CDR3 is CASSPGEGYGYTF. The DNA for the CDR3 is TGTGCCAGCTCGCCGGGGGAGGGCTATGGCTACACCTTC.

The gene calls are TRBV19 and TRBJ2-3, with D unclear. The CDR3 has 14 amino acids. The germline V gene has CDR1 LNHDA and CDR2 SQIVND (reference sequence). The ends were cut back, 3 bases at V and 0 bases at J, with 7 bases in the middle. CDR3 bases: TGTGCCAGTAGTATTTGGGGTAGCACAGATACGCAGTATTTT. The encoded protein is CASSIWGSTDTQYF.

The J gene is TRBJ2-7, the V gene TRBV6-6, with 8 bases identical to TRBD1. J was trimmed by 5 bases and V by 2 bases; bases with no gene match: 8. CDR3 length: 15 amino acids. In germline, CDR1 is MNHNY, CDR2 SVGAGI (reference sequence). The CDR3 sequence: CASSYPQGARDEQYF. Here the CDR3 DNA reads TGTGCCAGCAGTTACCCTCAGGGGGCTCGGGACGAGCAGTACTTC.

CDR3 sequence reads: CASTQGLASVEQFF. DNA of the CDR3: TGTGCCAGCACCCAGGGACTAGCCTCGGTTGAGCAGTTCTTC. This rearrangement joins TRBV7-3 to TRBJ2-1; 9 nucleotides agree with TRBD2. The V gene's germline CDR1 is SGHTA and CDR2 FQGTGA. This CDR3 contains 14 residues. Losses at the gene ends were 7 bases for V and 9 bases for J; bases not matched to a gene: 10.